This passage covers 16 T cell receptor beta chains from one sample sequenced in a study of T cell responses to AZD1222 COVID-19 vaccine. TCRdb keeps only in-frame clones here, not all; method: immunoSEQ multiplex PCR. The data show more than 150,000 clones, 85% to 95% seen once. The sequencing here drew on peripheral blood, taken 28 days after the second AZD1222 dose. These receptors were taken from an adult who received the AZD1222 COVID-19 vaccine.

The chain carries TRBV12-3 or TRBV12-4 and TRBJ1-1; D perhaps matches TRBD1 (5 bases). V shed 6 bases and J shed 4 bases, with 12 bases lying between them. This CDR3 comprises 13 residues. The CDR3 DNA is TGTGCCAGCAGCCCCGGTGGGGGCACTGAAGCTTTCTTT. It specifies CASSPGGGTEAFF.

In DNA, the CDR3 is TGCGCCAGCAGCTTTGGGAGGTCTAGCGGGAGTTCCTACGAGCAGTACTTC. This translates into CASSFGRSSGSSYEQYF. The rearrangement joins TRBV5-1 to TRBJ2-7; TRBD2 agrees at 10 bases. In germline, CDR1 is SGHRS, CDR2 YFSETQ. The trim removed 2 bases at V and 1 base at J, leaving 9 bases unmatched. CDR3 length: 17 amino acids.

The chain carries TRBV2 and TRBJ1-5; 9 nucleotides align to TRBD1. The CDR3 has 14 residues. Unmatched junction bases numbered 6, after V lost 5 bases and J lost 7 bases. Germline CDR1 SNHLY, CDR2 FYNNEI. The CDR3 DNA is TGTGCCAGCAGTAAGGGACAGGGAGTGCAGCCCCAGCATTTT. It translates to CASSKGQGVQPQHF.

The chain recombines TRBV5-1 with TRBJ2-3, with D possibly TRBD1 on 7 matching bases. Germline CDR1 reads SGHRS; CDR2 reads YFSETQ. The CDR3 consists of 16 residues. V dropped 4 bases and J dropped 6 bases, with 21 bases sitting between them. The CDR3 spells CASSMAGGPRRDTQYF. The CDR3 nucleotides read TGCGCCAGCAGCATGGCAGGGGGGCCGCGCCGGGATACGCAGTATTTT. The full variable domain, its missing parts supplied by reference TRBV5-1 and TRBJ2-3, is KAGVTQTPRYLIKTRGQQVTLSCSPISGHRSVSWYQQTPGQGLQFLFEYFSETQRNKGNFPGRFSGRQFSNSRSEMNVSTLELGDSALYLCASSMAGGPRRDTQYFGPGTRLTVL.

This clone was observed once. The chain uses TRBV15 and TRBJ2-1; 9 bases align to TRBD1. The CDR3 extends over 14 amino acids. The germline gives CDR1 LNHNV, CDR2 YYDKDF (reference sequence). The V segment lost 3 bases and the J segment 10 bases; nucleotides outside the gene matches: 7. The CDR3 loop is CATSSRTGTGEQFF. CDR3 DNA sequence: TGTGCCACCAGCAGTCGCACAGGGACAGGGGAGCAGTTCTTC. The entire variable domain, with the rest obtained from reference TRBV15 and TRBJ2-1, is as follows: DAMVIQNPRYQVTQFGKPVTLSCSQTLNHNVMYWYQQKSSQAPKLLFHYYDKDFNNEADTPDNFQSRRPNTSFCFLDIRSPGLGDTAMYLCATSSRTGTGEQFFGPGTRLTVL.

The chain couples TRBV9 to TRBJ2-3; the D is unclear. Germline V CDR1 and CDR2: SGDLS, YYNGEE. There are 13 residues in the CDR3. Between the trimmed V and J ends, which lost 4 bases and 0 bases, there was a span of 6 bases. The CDR3 region is CASSLWSTDTQYF. The CDR3 bases are TGTGCCAGCAGCCTCTGGAGCACAGATACGCAGTATTTT.

V is TRBV7-3 and J is TRBJ2-7; 8 bases match TRBD2. The CDR3 is 19 residues long. The germline CDR1 and CDR2 sequences are SGHTA and FQGTGA. The ends lost 1 base at V and 0 bases at J; junction bases unmatched: 14. CDR3 sequence: CASSLSGGRLAMSSYEQYF. CDR3 sequence (DNA): TGTGCCAGCAGCTTAAGCGGAGGAAGACTAGCGATGAGCTCCTACGAGCAGTACTTC.

The V gene is TRBV9, the J gene TRBJ2-3; D perhaps matches TRBD2 (5 bases). CDR3 length: 15 residues. V lost 0 bases and J lost 5, with 13 bases in between. The germline gives CDR1 SGDLS, CDR2 YYNGEE. In DNA, the CDR3 is TGTGCCAGCAGCGTAGAATCAGCGGTGATAGATACGCAGTATTTT. The encoded protein is CASSVESAVIDTQYF.

The CDR3 here is CATKWRLTSYEQYF. The CDR3 bases are TGTGCCACCAAATGGCGGCTGACCTCCTACGAGCAGTACTTC. This chain joins TRBV2 and TRBJ2-7; no reliable D call. CDR1 and CDR2 (germline): SNHLY, FYNNEI. V lost 10 bases and J 0 bases, leaving 16 bases between the germline ends. CDR3 length: 14 residues.

The chain couples TRBV7-9 to TRBJ1-5; no clear D. V was trimmed by 5 bases and J by 1 base, leaving 18 bases between them. The length of the CDR3 is 17 residues. Germline values: CDR1 SEHNR, CDR2 FQNEAQ (reference sequence). The CDR3 DNA reads TGTGCCAGCAGCCAGAACCTGGGAGGAGGGAGCAATCAGCCCCAGCATTTT. This codes for CASSQNLGGGSNQPQHF. The entire variable domain, with the rest obtained from reference TRBV7-9 and TRBJ1-5, is as follows: DTGVSQNPRHKITKRGQNVTFRCDPISEHNRLYWYRQTLGQGPEFLTYFQNEAQLEKSRLLSDRFSAERPKGSFSTLEIQRTEQGDSAMYLCASSQNLGGGSNQPQHFGDGTRLSIL.

CDR3 DNA: TGTGCCAGCAGCGTAGTGGGGACAGGGTTCAATGAGCAGTTCTTC. Translation gives CASSVVGTGFNEQFF. The chain combines TRBV9 with TRBJ2-1; the match to TRBD1 covers 9 bases. With 0 bases clipped from V and 6 bases from J, the junction kept 4 bases outside the gene matches. Germline V gene sequence: CDR1 SGDLS, CDR2 YYNGEE. The CDR3 totals 15 residues.

This rearrangement joins TRBV3-1 (or the pseudogene TRBV3-2) to TRBJ1-6; D is possibly TRBD1 (5 bases). CDR3 size: 18 residues. CDR1 LGHDT and CDR2 YNNKEL come from the germline V gene (reference sequence). Trimming took off 1 base at V and 0 bases at J, with 13 bases between the two ends. In DNA form, the CDR3 reads TGTGCCAGCAGCCAAGTGGGGCCGTCGAGCTCCTATAATTCACCCCTCCACTTT. Protein: CASSQVGPSSSYNSPLHF.

This clone was seen a handful of times. The gene calls are TRBV28 and TRBJ2-1; either TRBD1 or TRBD2 may supply D (6 bases each). Germline lookup yields CDR1 MDHEN and CDR2 SYDVKM. CDR3 length equals 15 residues. The ends were cut back, 4 bases at V and 3 bases at J, with 13 bases in the middle. CDR3 nucleotide sequence: TGTGCCAGCAGTTCTCCGGGGGCTAACTACAATGAGCAGTTCTTC. Amino acids: CASSSPGANYNEQFF.

This chain uses TRBV2 with TRBJ1-5; the D gene is possibly TRBD1 (6 bases). The CDR3 contains 14 residues. Germline V gene data show CDR1 as SNHLY and CDR2 as FYNNEI. Trimming cost V 6 bases and J 1 base, with 10 bases left between them. The CDR3: CASSRDTSNQPQHF. As DNA, the CDR3 is TGTGCCAGCAGCCGGGACACCAGCAATCAGCCCCAGCATTTT. Full variable domain (missing parts from reference TRBV2 and TRBJ1-5): EPEVTQTPSHQVTQMGQEVILRCVPISNHLYFYWYRQILGQKVEFLVSFYNNEISEKSEIFDDQFSVERPDGSNFTLKIRSTKLEDSAMYFCASSRDTSNQPQHFGDGTRLSIL.

This chain joins TRBV18 and TRBJ2-5; 8 nucleotides line up with TRBD2. The germline gives CDR1 KGHSH, CDR2 LQKENI. This CDR3 is built from 16 residues. The V gene end was trimmed by 2 bases and the J gene end by 2 bases; junction bases not matched to a gene: 7. CDR3 sequence: CASSPGSGSWQETQYF. CDR3 in DNA: TGTGCCAGCTCACCAGGCAGCGGGAGCTGGCAAGAGACCCAGTACTTC.

This clone was detected once. V is TRBV4-2 and J is TRBJ1-3, with a weak D call TRBD1 (6 bases). Germline values: CDR1 LGHNA, CDR2 YNFKEQ. This CDR3 comprises 19 residues. V was clipped by 1 base and J by 2 bases, with 21 bases between them. In nucleotides, the CDR3 is TGTGCCAGCAGCCAAGTTTGGGTTTTCGGACAGAGCCCTGGAAACACCATATATTTT. Encoded protein: CASSQVWVFGQSPGNTIYF.